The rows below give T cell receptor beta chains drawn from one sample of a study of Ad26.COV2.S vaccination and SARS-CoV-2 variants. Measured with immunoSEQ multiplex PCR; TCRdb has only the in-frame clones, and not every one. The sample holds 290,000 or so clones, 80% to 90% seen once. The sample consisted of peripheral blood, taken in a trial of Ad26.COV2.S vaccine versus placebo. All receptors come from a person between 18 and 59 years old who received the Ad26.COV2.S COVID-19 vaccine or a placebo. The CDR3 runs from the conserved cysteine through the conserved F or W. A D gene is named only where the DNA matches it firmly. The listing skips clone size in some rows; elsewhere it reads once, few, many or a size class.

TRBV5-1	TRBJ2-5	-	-	TGCGCCAGCAGCTTAGGTTTCGGCAGGTTACAAGAGACCCAGTACTTC	CASSLGFGRLQETQYF
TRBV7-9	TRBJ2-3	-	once	TGTGCCAGCAGCTTAGGCCTTACAGGGACAGATACGCAGTATTTT	CASSLGLTGTDTQYF
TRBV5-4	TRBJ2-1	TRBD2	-	TGTGCCAGCACTACTAGCGTACCCCACCGCAATGAGCAGTTCTTC	CASTTSVPHRNEQFF
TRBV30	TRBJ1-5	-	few	TGTGCCTGGAGTGAACAGGCGAATCAGCCCCAGCATTTT	CAWSEQANQPQHF
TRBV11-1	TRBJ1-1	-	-	TGTGCCAGCAGTGGCGACGGATCCACTGAAGCTTTCTTT	CASSGDGSTEAFF
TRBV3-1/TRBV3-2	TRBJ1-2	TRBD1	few	TGTGCCAGCAGCCACCGGGACAGGGGGCACCACTATGGCTACACCTTC	CASSHRDRGHHYGYTF
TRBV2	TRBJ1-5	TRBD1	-	TGTGCCAGCAGCAAAGACCGGGACAGGGTAGGTCAGCCCCAGCATTTT	CASSKDRDRVGQPQHF
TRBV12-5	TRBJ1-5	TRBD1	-	TGTGCTAGTGGTATATACCGGGACAGGGGGTCTTATAGCAATCAGCCCCAGCATTTT	CASGIYRDRGSYSNQPQHF
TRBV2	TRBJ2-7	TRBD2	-	TGTGCCAGCAGTGAAGAGGCGGGGGGCAACTACGAGCAGTACTTC	CASSEEAGGNYEQYF
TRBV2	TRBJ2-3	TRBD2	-	TGTGCCAGCAGAAGGACTAGCGGGAGCTTCGCAGATACGCAGTATTTT	CASRRTSGSFADTQYF
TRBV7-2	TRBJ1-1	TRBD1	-	TGTGCCAGCAGCTTCGTACAAGGGGGCCACACTGAAGCTTTCTTT	CASSFVQGGHTEAFF
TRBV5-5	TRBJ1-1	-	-	TGTGCCAGCAGCAACAACCCAGGGAATTCCTTAAGTACTGAAGCTTTCTTT	CASSNNPGNSLSTEAFF
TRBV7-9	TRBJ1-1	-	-	TGTGCCAGCAGCTTAGTCCTAAGTCGGGCTCCGGAAGCTTTCTTT	CASSLVLSRAPEAFF
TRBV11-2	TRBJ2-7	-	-	TGTGCCAGCAGATCCCTCAGGGGGGCCTACGAGCAGTACTTC	CASRSLRGAYEQYF
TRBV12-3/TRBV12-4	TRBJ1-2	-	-	TGTGCCAGCAGTCCGGCGGCTGGGGATGGCTACACCTTC	CASSPAAGDGYTF
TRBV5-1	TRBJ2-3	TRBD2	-	TGCGCCAGCAGCTTAGATGGGACTAGCGGCAGCACAGATACGCAGTATTTT	CASSLDGTSGSTDTQYF
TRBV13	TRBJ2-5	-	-	TGTGCCAGCAGCCTAGAGGACAGCCAAGAGACCCAGTACTTC	CASSLEDSQETQYF
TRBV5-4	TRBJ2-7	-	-	TGTGCCAGCAGCTATGCCCTTGGGGAGCAGTACTTC	CASSYALGEQYF
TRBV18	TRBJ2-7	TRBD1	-	TGTGCCAGCTCACGAATTCGGGACAGGGGGTACGAGCAGTACTTC	CASSRIRDRGYEQYF
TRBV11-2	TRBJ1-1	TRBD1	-	TGTGCCAGCAGCCCTCGACAGGGTTCGAGGTATAGCACTGAAGCTTTCTTT	CASSPRQGSRYSTEAFF
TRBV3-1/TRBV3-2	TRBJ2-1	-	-	TGTGCCAGCAGTCCTTCGCGCTTCTCCTACAATGAGCAGTTCTTC	CASSPSRFSYNEQFF
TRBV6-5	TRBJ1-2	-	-	TGTGCCAGCAGTTACGGGAGCAGGGTCTATGGCTACACCTTC	CASSYGSRVYGYTF
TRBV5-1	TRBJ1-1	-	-	TGCGCCAGCAGCTTGGTGACAGACACTGAAGCTTTCTTT	CASSLVTDTEAFF
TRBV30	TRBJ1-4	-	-	TGTGCCTCGAGGGGGACCTCTAATGAAAAACTGTTTTTT	CASRGTSNEKLFF
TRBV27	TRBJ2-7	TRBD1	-	TGTGCCAGCAGTTGGTACAGGGGGTCCTACGAGCAGTACTTC	CASSWYRGSYEQYF
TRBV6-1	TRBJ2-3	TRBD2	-	TGTGCCAGCAGTGAACAAGCGGGGACCACAGATACGCAGTATTTT	CASSEQAGTTDTQYF
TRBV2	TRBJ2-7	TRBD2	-	TGTGCCAGCAGGTGGGACGCGGGAGCAGGGGAGCAGTACTTC	CASRWDAGAGEQYF
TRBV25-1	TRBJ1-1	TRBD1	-	TGTGCCAGCAGTGTGACAGGGGGATGGACTGAAGCTTTCTTT	CASSVTGGWTEAFF
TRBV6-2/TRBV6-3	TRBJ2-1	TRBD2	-	TGTGCCAGCAGTTCCCGTCCGGGACTAGCGCTAGATGAGCAGTTCTTC	CASSSRPGLALDEQFF
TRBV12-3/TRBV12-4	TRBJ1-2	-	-	TGTGCCAGCAACCTACAGAATAACTATGGCTACACCTTC	CASNLQNNYGYTF
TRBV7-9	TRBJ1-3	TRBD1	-	TGTGCCAGCAGCTTAGCGCGGGGGACAGGGATTGCGTCTGGAAACACCATATATTTT	CASSLARGTGIASGNTIYF
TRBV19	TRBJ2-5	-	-	TGTGCTAGTAGTATTGGAGGGTTTGAGACCCAGTACTTC	CASSIGGFETQYF
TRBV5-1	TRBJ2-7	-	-	TGCGCCAGCAGCCAAGACAGGCGCACCTACGAGCAGTACTTC	CASSQDRRTYEQYF
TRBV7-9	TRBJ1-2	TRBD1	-	TGTGCCAGCAGCTTCTCAGGGGGTAGGGACTATGGCTACACCTTC	CASSFSGGRDYGYTF
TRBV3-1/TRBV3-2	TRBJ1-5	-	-	TGTGCCCTTGGAGCCAGGGACGGACTTAGCAATCAGCCCCAGCATTTT	CALGARDGLSNQPQHF
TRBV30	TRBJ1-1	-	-	TGTGCCTGGATTTCCGGGACAAACATGAACACTGAAGCTTTCTTT	CAWISGTNMNTEAFF
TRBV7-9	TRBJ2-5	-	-	TGTGCCAGCAGCCAGGTACCGGGGGAGACCCAGTACTTC	CASSQVPGETQYF
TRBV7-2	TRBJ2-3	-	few	TGTGCCAGCAGCCCCCAAGTCGCCGAGAGCACAGATACGCAGTATTTT	CASSPQVAESTDTQYF
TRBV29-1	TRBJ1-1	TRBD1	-	TGCAGCGCAGCGACAGGGGTGAACACTGAAGCTTTCTTT	CSAATGVNTEAFF
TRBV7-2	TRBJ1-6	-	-	TGTGCCAGCAGCCCCCTGGGACTTACGACACCCCTCCACTTT	CASSPLGLTTPLHF
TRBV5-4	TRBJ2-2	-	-	TGTGCCAGCAGCCCCGAACGACTTACCGGGGAGCTGTTTTTT	CASSPERLTGELFF
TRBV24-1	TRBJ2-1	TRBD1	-	TGTGCCACCAGTGATTCCACCGGGACAGGGGGCAGAGAGCAGTTCTTC	CATSDSTGTGGREQFF
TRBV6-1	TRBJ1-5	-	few	TGTGCCAGCAGTGTCCCGGGAGGGTCCCAGCATTTT	CASSVPGGSQHF
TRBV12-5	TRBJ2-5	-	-	TGTGCTAGTGGTAACCTAGGAGGGCCGGAGACCCAGTACTTC	CASGNLGGPETQYF
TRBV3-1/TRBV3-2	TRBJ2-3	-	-	TGTGCCAGCAGCCAAGAAGGAGCAGATACGCAGTATTTT	CASSQEGADTQYF